These 16 T cell receptor beta chains were all obtained from the same sample, sequenced in a study of cytomegalovirus exposure and HLA in healthy donors. PCR used 60 Vbeta primers and 13 Jbeta primers. Sequencing was performed with immunoSEQ multiplex PCR; in TCRdb, only in-frame clones are kept and a portion is missing. In total, the table holds some 47,000 clones. The sequenced sample was PBMCs. The receptor source for this set is a woman in her forties in good health and CMV-seronegative.

Points on this clone: Other DNA sequences in this specimen translate into the identical CDR3. The chain combines TRBV7-8 with TRBJ1-3; D is unclear. Trimming pared 1 base from V and 2 bases from J, leaving 12 bases between. The CDR3 has 16 residues. CDR1 SGHVS and CDR2 FQNEAQ come from the germline V gene. CDR3 DNA sequence: TGTGCCAGCAGCTTAGGTGGGCTCAGGACTGGAAACACCATATATTTT. This gives the protein CASSLGGLRTGNTIYF. Full variable domain (rest looked up from reference TRBV7-8 and TRBJ1-3): GAGVSQSPRYKVAKRGQDVALRCDPISGHVSLFWYQQALGQGPEFLTYFQNEAQLDKSGLPSDRFFAERPEGSVSTLKIQRTQQEDSAVYLCASSLGGLRTGNTIYFGEGSWLTVV.

Remarks on this clone: One junction end does not reproduce the germline sequence, and a read error may be involved. The chain has TRBV6-5 and TRBJ2-1; possible D gene TRBD2, 6 bases. CDR3 size: 15 residues. CDR1 and CDR2 (germline): MNHEY, SVGAGI. CDR3 sequence: CASSPGGPSDNEQFF. DNA for the CDR3: TGTGCCAGCAGCCCCGGGGGACCCTCCGACAATGAGCAGTTCTTC.

This chain joins TRBV29-1 and TRBJ2-1, with D unclear. The length of the CDR3 is 14 residues. Germline V lookup: CDR1 SQVTM, CDR2 ANQGSEA. V lost 4 bases and J 2 bases, leaving 12 bases between the germline ends. In nucleotides, the CDR3 is TGCAGCGTTGCCAGTCAGGATACCTACAATGAGCAGTTCTTC. It encodes CSVASQDTYNEQFF.

In DNA, the CDR3 is TGTGCCAGTAGCCCTGGGACAGGGGTAGAGACCCAGTACTTC. Residues: CASSPGTGVETQYF. The rearrangement uses TRBV19 and TRBJ2-5, with 10 bases aligning to TRBD1. This CDR3 has 14 amino acids. Looked up from germline, CDR1 is LNHDA and CDR2 is SQIVND (reference sequence). The trim removed 6 bases at V and 4 bases at J, leaving 5 bases unmatched.

The chain combines TRBV27 with TRBJ2-5, with a weak D call TRBD2 (6 bases). The CDR3 runs 13 residues. The ends were cut back, 2 bases at V and 4 bases at J, with 8 bases in the middle. Germline loops: CDR1 MNHEY, CDR2 SMNVEV (reference sequence). The CDR3 DNA sequence: TGTGCCAGCAGTTTAAGGCGGGGAGAGACCCAGTACTTC. This sequence encodes CASSLRRGETQYF.

J is TRBJ2-1 and V is TRBV4-2, with 9 positions matching TRBD2. The germline gives CDR1 LGHNA, CDR2 YNFKEQ. The CDR3 runs to 17 residues. V lost 1 base and J lost 8; bases outside the gene matches: 12. This CDR3 reads CASSQAIAGGPVDEQFF. CDR3 DNA sequence: TGTGCCAGCAGCCAAGCGATTGCGGGGGGGCCTGTCGATGAGCAGTTCTTC.

This rearrangement joins TRBV4-3 to TRBJ2-7; 7 nucleotides line up with TRBD2. CDR1 and CDR2 (germline): LGHNA, YSLEER. The V and J ends lost 0 bases and 4 bases, in that order; junction bases with no gene match: 3. CDR3 length equals 14 residues. The CDR3 DNA reads TGCGCCAGCAGCCAAGAATTGGGGGGGTACGAGCAGTACTTC. It translates to CASSQELGGYEQYF.

For this clone: A read error may account for a junction end that differs from germline. This chain joins TRBV7-7 and TRBJ2-7; TRBD2 is a possible D gene (5 bases). The CDR3 runs to 17 residues. Germline V gene sequence: CDR1 SSHAT, CDR2 FNYEAQ (reference sequence). The CDR3 is CASSLGLGRETTYEQYF. For the CDR3, the DNA is TGTGCTAGCAGCTTAGGTCTAGGAAGGGAGACTACCTACGAGCAGTACTTC.

The chain links TRBV28 to TRBJ2-5; 8 bases map to TRBD2. In germline, CDR1 is MDHEN, CDR2 SYDVKM. This CDR3 has 14 residues. Germline trimming cut 7 bases from V and 7 bases from J; bases unmatched to any gene: 11. The CDR3 bases are TGTGCCAGCATCCTCAGGACCGGGGGGGGGACCCAGTACTTC. It yields the protein CASILRTGGGTQYF.

The gene calls are TRBV6-5 and TRBJ2-7; D is undetermined. Germline V gene data show CDR1 as MNHEY and CDR2 as SVGAGI. The length of the CDR3 is 15 residues. The ends were cut back, 6 bases at V and 2 bases at J, with 17 bases in the middle. CDR3 DNA sequence: TGTGCCAGCAGAATAAGTATCGCGTTTGCCTACGAGCAGTACTTC. Encoded protein: CASRISIAFAYEQYF.

The chain couples TRBV5-1 to TRBJ2-7; D gene ambiguous. The CDR3 is made up of 13 amino acids. Deletions cut 0 bases from V and 2 bases from J, with 6 bases between. Germline CDR1 SGHRS, CDR2 YFSETQ. CDR3 protein: CASSLDNAYEQYF. CDR3 DNA sequence: TGCGCCAGCAGCTTGGATAATGCCTACGAGCAGTACTTC.

V is TRBV18 and J is TRBJ2-1; weak D call: TRBD1 (5 bases). This CDR3 has 12 residues. CDR1 is KGHSH and CDR2 is LQKENI in the germline V gene. V was clipped by 3 bases and J by 9 bases, with 9 bases between them. In nucleotides, the CDR3 is TGTGCCAGCTCACCGCAGGGCGGTGAGCAGTTCTTC. Protein product: CASSPQGGEQFF.

J is TRBJ2-1 and V is TRBV7-2; 7 bases are shared with TRBD1. Germline assignment: CDR1 SGHTA and CDR2 FQGNSA. CDR3 length: 15 residues. J lost 5 bases, V lost 0 bases, and 4 bases had no gene match. CDR3 protein: CASSLATGSHNEQFF. The CDR3 DNA reads TGTGCCAGCAGCTTAGCGACAGGGAGTCACAATGAGCAGTTCTTC. Supplemented by reference TRBV7-2 and TRBJ2-1, the full variable domain reads GAGVSQSPSNKVTEKGKDVELRCDPISGHTALYWYRQSLGQGLEFLIYFQGNSAPDKSGLPSDRFSAERTGGSVSTLTIQRTQQEDSAVYLCASSLATGSHNEQFFGPGTRLTVL.

Details on this clone: Additional DNA sequences in this sample encode the identical CDR3. CDR3 in amino acids: CASSPSGGHNEQFF. CDR3 nucleotides: TGTGCCAGTAGTCCGAGCGGGGGTCACAATGAGCAGTTCTTC. The rearrangement links TRBV19 to TRBJ2-1; TRBD2 agrees at 8 bases. V shed 5 bases and J 5 bases; nucleotides not matched to a gene: 5. The CDR3 is 14 amino acids. Looked up from germline, CDR1 is LNHDA and CDR2 is SQIVND (reference sequence).

The chain uses TRBV30 and TRBJ1-1; D perhaps matches TRBD1 (5 bases). Deletions cut 2 bases from V and 1 base from J, with 8 bases between. From germline, CDR1 is GTSNPN and CDR2 SVGIG (reference sequence). CDR3 size: 13 residues. The chain's CDR3 is CAWSRGRNTEAFF. The DNA for the CDR3 is TGTGCCTGGAGTAGGGGCAGGAACACTGAAGCTTTCTTT.

Written as DNA, the CDR3 is TGCGCCAGCAGCGCGGGGAGGGGAGGTTTTAGCACTGAAGCTTTCTTT. It is translated as CASSAGRGGFSTEAFF. J is TRBJ1-1 and V is TRBV5-1, with a possible D match to TRBD1 (5 bases). Germline CDR1 SGHRS, CDR2 YFSETQ. This CDR3 is 16 amino acids long. The ends were cut back, 4 bases at V and 4 bases at J, with 20 bases in the middle.